This is a list of T cell receptor beta chains from one sample in a study of blood T cell repertoires in COVID-19. The protocol was immunoSEQ multiplex PCR, while the TCRdb copy is restricted to in-frame clones and leaves out a portion. This sample has about 190,000 clones, with roughly four fifths found just once. Sample: peripheral blood. All receptors come from a man in his fifties who had recovered from COVID-19. The CDR3 runs from the conserved cysteine through the conserved F or W. Each record gives: D gene, clone size, V gene, CDR3 length, J gene, CDR3 protein, CDR3 DNA. A D gene is named only where the DNA matches it firmly. Clone size is given for some rows only: seen once, a few or many times, or a class if the clone is expanded.

d_gene: TRBD2; abundance: -; v_gene: TRBV4-1; len: 14; j_gene: TRBJ2-7; CDR3aa: CASSQGREREVQYF; CDR3nt: TGCGCCAGCAGCCAAGGTCGGGAGCGGGAGGTGCAGTACTTC
d_gene: TRBD1; abundance: -; v_gene: TRBV4-1; len: 18; j_gene: TRBJ1-1; CDR3aa: CASSQLVRQGARRTEAFF; CDR3nt: TGCGCCAGCAGCCAACTCGTAAGACAGGGGGCGAGAAGAACTGAAGCTTTCTTT
d_gene: -; abundance: -; v_gene: TRBV5-5; len: 17; j_gene: TRBJ1-5; CDR3aa: CASSLFQWGQGNQPQHF; CDR3nt: TGTGCCAGCAGCTTATTTCAATGGGGGCAAGGCAATCAGCCCCAGCATTTT
d_gene: TRBD2; abundance: -; v_gene: TRBV15; len: 20; j_gene: TRBJ2-3; CDR3aa: CATSNGGMLAGESGTDTQYF; CDR3nt: TGTGCCACCAGCAACGGAGGGATGTTGGCGGGAGAAAGTGGAACAGATACGCAGTATTTT
d_gene: TRBD2; abundance: -; v_gene: TRBV19; len: 13; j_gene: TRBJ2-1; CDR3aa: CASSKSSGDEQFF; CDR3nt: TGTGCCAGTAGTAAATCCAGCGGGGATGAGCAGTTCTTC
d_gene: TRBD2; abundance: once; v_gene: TRBV5-1; len: 16; j_gene: TRBJ2-7; CDR3aa: CASSLYGASGRWEQYF; CDR3nt: TGCGCCAGCAGCTTGTACGGGGCTAGCGGGAGGTGGGAGCAGTACTTC
d_gene: -; abundance: -; v_gene: TRBV30; len: 14; j_gene: TRBJ2-3; CDR3aa: CAWRRSGSTDTQYF; CDR3nt: TGTGCCTGGAGGCGTAGCGGTAGCACAGATACGCAGTATTTT
d_gene: TRBD1; abundance: -; v_gene: TRBV6-5; len: 14; j_gene: TRBJ1-1; CDR3aa: CASSYRGQGTEAFF; CDR3nt: TGTGCCAGCAGTTACCGCGGACAGGGCACTGAAGCTTTCTTT
d_gene: -; abundance: -; v_gene: TRBV14; len: 19; j_gene: TRBJ2-3; CDR3aa: CASSQDRVAGFGPPNTQYF; CDR3nt: TGTGCCAGCAGCCAAGACAGAGTAGCCGGGTTCGGCCCCCCGAATACGCAGTATTTT
d_gene: -; abundance: -; v_gene: TRBV2; len: 14; j_gene: TRBJ2-7; CDR3aa: CASSGEQYSYEQYF; CDR3nt: TGTGCCAGCAGTGGTGAACAGTACTCCTACGAGCAGTACTTC
d_gene: -; abundance: few; v_gene: TRBV2; len: 13; j_gene: TRBJ1-5; CDR3aa: CASGPRAGQPQHF; CDR3nt: TGTGCCAGCGGGCCAAGGGCGGGTCAGCCCCAGCATTTT
d_gene: -; abundance: -; v_gene: TRBV11-2; len: 16; j_gene: TRBJ2-6; CDR3aa: CASSFDSGSGANVLTF; CDR3nt: TGTGCCAGCAGCTTTGACAGTGGCTCTGGGGCCAACGTCCTGACTTTC
d_gene: -; abundance: -; v_gene: TRBV15; len: 15; j_gene: TRBJ1-1; CDR3aa: CATSRVEQGDTEAFF; CDR3nt: TGTGCCACCAGCAGAGTGGAACAGGGCGACACTGAAGCTTTCTTT
d_gene: -; abundance: -; v_gene: TRBV11-2; len: 12; j_gene: TRBJ2-1; CDR3aa: CASSLVADLIVF; CDR3nt: TGTGCCAGCAGCTTAGTGGCTGATTTGATCGTCTTC
d_gene: TRBD2; abundance: -; v_gene: TRBV6-4; len: 17; j_gene: TRBJ2-7; CDR3aa: CASSDSRSGRASYEQYF; CDR3nt: TGTGCCAGCAGTGACTCACGGAGCGGGAGGGCCTCCTACGAGCAGTACTTC
d_gene: TRBD1; abundance: -; v_gene: TRBV4-2; len: 18; j_gene: TRBJ2-7; CDR3aa: CASSQDSGAGQGYYEQYF; CDR3nt: TGTGCCAGCAGCCAAGATTCCGGAGCGGGACAGGGTTATTACGAGCAGTACTTC
d_gene: TRBD1; abundance: -; v_gene: TRBV9; len: 16; j_gene: TRBJ1-6; CDR3aa: CASSPQGTAAGSPLHF; CDR3nt: TGTGCCAGCAGCCCTCAAGGGACAGCGGCCGGTTCACCCCTCCACTTT
d_gene: -; abundance: -; v_gene: TRBV4-2; len: 15; j_gene: TRBJ2-3; CDR3aa: CASSQGRTPSDTQYF; CDR3nt: TGTGCCAGCAGCCAAGGCAGGACACCATCAGATACGCAGTATTTT
d_gene: TRBD2; abundance: -; v_gene: TRBV27; len: 16; j_gene: TRBJ2-3; CDR3aa: CASSSRLAGVEDTQYF; CDR3nt: TGTGCCAGCAGTTCCCGACTAGCGGGAGTTGAAGATACGCAGTATTTT
d_gene: -; abundance: once; v_gene: TRBV29-1; len: 12; j_gene: TRBJ1-1; CDR3aa: CSEREGGTEAFF; CDR3nt: TGCAGCGAACGTGAGGGTGGGACTGAAGCTTTCTTT
d_gene: -; abundance: -; v_gene: TRBV7-2; len: 14; j_gene: TRBJ2-1; CDR3aa: CASSADGRSAEQFF; CDR3nt: TGTGCCAGCAGCGCGGATGGGAGGTCGGCTGAGCAGTTCTTC
d_gene: -; abundance: few; v_gene: TRBV19; len: 15; j_gene: TRBJ2-4; CDR3aa: CASQETRWSRDIQYF; CDR3nt: TGTGCCAGTCAGGAGACTAGATGGTCACGGGACATTCAGTACTTC
d_gene: TRBD2; abundance: -; v_gene: TRBV7-3; len: 20; j_gene: TRBJ2-3; CDR3aa: CASSVMVREGKRVGPDTQYF; CDR3nt: TGTGCCAGCAGCGTAATGGTAAGGGAGGGGAAACGGGTTGGGCCAGATACGCAGTATTTT
d_gene: -; abundance: once; v_gene: TRBV2; len: 11; j_gene: TRBJ2-3; CDR3aa: CASSSGDTQYF; CDR3nt: TGTGCCAGCAGCAGCGGTGATACGCAGTATTTT
d_gene: -; abundance: -; v_gene: TRBV18; len: 13; j_gene: TRBJ1-4; CDR3aa: CASSPQSNEKLFF; CDR3nt: TGTGCCAGCTCACCGCAGTCTAATGAAAAACTGTTTTTT
d_gene: -; abundance: -; v_gene: TRBV27; len: 13; j_gene: TRBJ2-3; CDR3aa: CASGGAHTDTQYF; CDR3nt: TGTGCCAGCGGGGGGGCTCACACAGATACGCAGTATTTT
d_gene: -; abundance: -; v_gene: TRBV14; len: 13; j_gene: TRBJ2-5; CDR3aa: CASSRGPWETQYF; CDR3nt: TGTGCCAGCAGCCGTGGCCCCTGGGAGACCCAGTACTTC
d_gene: -; abundance: -; v_gene: TRBV28; len: 14; j_gene: TRBJ1-1; CDR3aa: CASNSQAMNTEAFF; CDR3nt: TGTGCCAGCAACTCACAGGCCATGAACACTGAAGCTTTCTTT
d_gene: TRBD1; abundance: -; v_gene: TRBV19; len: 14; j_gene: TRBJ2-7; CDR3aa: CASQRTGFTYEQYF; CDR3nt: TGTGCCAGCCAAAGGACAGGTTTTACCTACGAGCAGTACTTC
d_gene: TRBD1; abundance: -; v_gene: TRBV6-5; len: 13; j_gene: TRBJ1-2; CDR3aa: CASSNGQGYGYTF; CDR3nt: TGTGCCAGCAGCAACGGACAGGGGTATGGCTACACCTTC
d_gene: TRBD2; abundance: -; v_gene: TRBV6-2/TRBV6-3; len: 17; j_gene: TRBJ2-7; CDR3aa: CASSYAPTSRSSYEQYF; CDR3nt: TGTGCCAGCAGTTACGCCCCGACTAGCCGGAGCTCCTACGAGCAGTACTTC
d_gene: -; abundance: -; v_gene: TRBV7-9; len: 14; j_gene: TRBJ1-4; CDR3aa: CASSPEAGNEKLFF; CDR3nt: TGTGCCAGCAGCCCGGAAGCAGGGAATGAAAAACTGTTTTTT
d_gene: TRBD1; abundance: -; v_gene: TRBV7-9; len: 16; j_gene: TRBJ1-1; CDR3aa: CASSQRNRGLNTEAFF; CDR3nt: TGTGCCAGCAGCCAACGAAACAGGGGCTTGAACACTGAAGCTTTCTTT
d_gene: TRBD2; abundance: -; v_gene: TRBV10-3; len: 17; j_gene: TRBJ2-7; CDR3aa: CAISDASTSGGSYEQYF; CDR3nt: TGTGCCATCAGTGACGCGAGTACTAGCGGGGGATCCTACGAGCAGTACTTC
d_gene: -; abundance: -; v_gene: TRBV5-8; len: 14; j_gene: TRBJ2-5; CDR3aa: CASRFVATQETQYF; CDR3nt: TGTGCCAGCAGATTCGTAGCGACCCAAGAGACCCAGTACTTC
d_gene: -; abundance: -; v_gene: TRBV3-1/TRBV3-2; len: 15; j_gene: TRBJ2-1; CDR3aa: CASSSPLGRPNEQFF; CDR3nt: TGTGCCAGCAGCTCACCTTTGGGGCGTCCGAATGAGCAGTTCTTC
d_gene: TRBD2; abundance: -; v_gene: TRBV10-3; len: 15; j_gene: TRBJ2-7; CDR3aa: CAISGERGSSYEQYF; CDR3nt: TGTGCCATCAGTGGCGAGCGGGGCAGCTCCTACGAGCAGTACTTC
d_gene: -; abundance: few; v_gene: TRBV21-1; len: 17; j_gene: TRBJ2-3; CDR3aa: CASSKAKGLAGEDTQYF; CDR3nt: TGTGCCAGCAGCAAAGCTAAAGGACTAGCGGGAGAAGATACGCAGTATTTT
d_gene: -; abundance: once; v_gene: TRBV9; len: 12; j_gene: TRBJ2-5; CDR3aa: CASSVSGETQYF; CDR3nt: TGTGCCAGCAGCGTCTCCGGAGAGACCCAGTACTTC
d_gene: -; abundance: -; v_gene: TRBV9; len: 14; j_gene: TRBJ1-1; CDR3aa: CASSGGGWNTEAFF; CDR3nt: TGTGCCAGCAGTGGGGGAGGGTGGAACACTGAAGCTTTCTTT